These 15 T cell receptor beta chains share one sample of origin, sequenced in a study of blood T cell repertoires in COVID-19. Sequencing used immunoSEQ multiplex PCR; TCRdb keeps in-frame clones, though not all of them. The sample lists 170,000 or so clones, roughly nine tenths seen once, with 0.53% in the top ten. Sequencing was performed on peripheral blood. These receptors originate from a man between 45 and 60 years old with acute or convalescent COVID-19.

The rearrangement uses TRBV2 and TRBJ2-1; a weak D match, TRBD2 (7 bases). Germline CDR1 is SNHLY and CDR2 is FYNNEI. V lost 0 bases and J lost 15, with 15 bases in between. The CDR3 consists of 13 residues. The CDR3 DNA reads TGTGCCAGCAGTGAAGCGCGGGGGCCGGGGGGGTTCTTC. It specifies CASSEARGPGGFF.

V usage is TRBV13 and J usage is TRBJ2-7; 10 bases agree with TRBD1. V was clipped by 5 bases and J by 4 bases; unmatched bases: 8. Germline assignment: CDR1 PRHDT and CDR2 FYEKMQ (reference sequence). The CDR3 length is 15 residues. CDR3: CASSTGTGVLYEQYF. CDR3 bases: TGTGCCAGCAGCACCGGGACAGGGGTTTTATACGAGCAGTACTTC.

In DNA form, the CDR3 reads TGTGCCAGCAGCGGCTTAGCCTTGCTCTCTGGAAACACCATATATTTT. It encodes CASSGLALLSGNTIYF. The chain couples TRBV9 to TRBJ1-3, with unresolved D. Germline assignment: CDR1 SGDLS and CDR2 YYNGEE. V lost 3 bases to trimming and J lost 0 bases, with 13 bases between them. This CDR3 comprises 16 residues.

The chain links TRBV6-2 or TRBV6-3 to TRBJ2-3, with TRBD2 as a possible D gene (6 bases). Trimming cost V 5 bases and J 0 bases, with 12 bases left between them. The CDR3 length is 15 residues. Germline V gene sequence: CDR1 MNHEY, CDR2 SVGEGT. CDR3: CASSPWRGSTDTQYF. In nucleotides, the CDR3 is TGTGCCAGCAGTCCCTGGAGGGGTAGCACAGATACGCAGTATTTT.

This clone occurred once. The rearrangement uses TRBV27 and TRBJ2-1, with D unresolved. The CDR3 has 15 amino acids. CDR1 MNHEY and CDR2 SMNVEV come from the germline V gene (reference sequence). Trimming cost V 7 bases and J 0 bases, with 13 bases left between them. CDR3 in amino acids: CASKRASSSYNEQFF. The CDR3 bases are TGTGCCAGCAAGCGTGCTAGTAGCTCCTACAATGAGCAGTTCTTC.

The genes are TRBV5-6 and TRBJ2-6, with D possibly TRBD1 on 5 matching bases. The CDR3 has 19 amino acids. V dropped 3 bases and J dropped 5 bases, with 24 bases sitting between them. CDR1 is SGHDT and CDR2 is YYEEEE in the germline V gene. The CDR3 coding sequence is TGTGCCAGCAGCTCGCCACCCAGGGCGGCACCGCGCTGGGCCAACGTCCTGACTTTC. This sequence encodes CASSSPPRAAPRWANVLTF.

The rearrangement uses TRBV11-2 and TRBJ1-2, with D possibly being TRBD1 (6 bases). CDR1 is SGHAT, CDR2 FQNNGV, per germline. The length of the CDR3 is 18 residues. Trimming removed 0 bases at V and 0 bases at J, with 17 bases between. The CDR3 nucleotides are TGTGCCAGCAGCTTAGATCAGGGGCGCGGCTCGTCTAACTATGGCTACACCTTC. Its protein is CASSLDQGRGSSNYGYTF.

The CDR3 here is CASSIRIQGVTGELFF. The CDR3 region has the DNA TGTGCCAGTAGTATACGAATACAGGGGGTAACCGGGGAGCTGTTTTTT. V and J are TRBV19 and TRBJ2-2; 8 positions agree with TRBD1. The CDR3 contains 16 residues. Looked up from germline, CDR1 is LNHDA and CDR2 is SQIVND (reference sequence). V shed 2 bases, J shed 5 bases, and the junction held 7 bases outside the gene matches.

The J gene is TRBJ1-1, the V gene TRBV7-9; no definite D call. Trimming took off 5 bases at V and 0 bases at J, with 13 bases between the two ends. Germline V lookup: CDR1 SEHNR, CDR2 FQNEAQ (reference sequence). The CDR3 extends over 15 amino acids. The CDR3 region has the DNA TGTGCCAGCAGCACTGTTGATACCATGAACACTGAAGCTTTCTTT. This codes for CASSTVDTMNTEAFF.

This sequence joins TRBV27 and TRBJ1-5, with a tentative D call TRBD1 (5 bases). Germline CDR1 is MNHEY and CDR2 is SMNVEV (reference sequence). Trimming took off 10 bases at V and 0 bases at J, with 10 bases between the two ends. CDR3 length equals 13 residues. CDR3 coding DNA: TGTGCCACCCGACAGCATAGCAATCAGCCCCAGCATTTT. Protein sequence: CATRQHSNQPQHF.

The rearrangement uses TRBV7-9 and TRBJ2-1, with D possibly being TRBD2 (6 bases). Between the trimmed V and J ends, which lost 4 bases and 5 bases, there was a span of 15 bases. The CDR3 runs 15 residues. In germline, CDR1 is SEHNR, CDR2 FQNEAQ (reference sequence). The CDR3 DNA reads TGTGCCAGCAGCTCCCCGACTAGTGCACACAATGAGCAGTTCTTC. It translates to CASSSPTSAHNEQFF.

The rearrangement joins TRBV4-1 to TRBJ2-2; a weak D match, TRBD2 (6 bases). This CDR3 region has 16 residues. Germline V gene sequence: CDR1 MGHRA, CDR2 YSYEKL. V was cut by 0 bases and J by 5 bases, with 13 bases left in between. The CDR3 loop reads CASSQDLPSVTGELFF. DNA of the CDR3: TGCGCCAGCAGCCAAGATCTTCCTAGCGTAACCGGGGAGCTGTTTTTT.

V is TRBV25-1 and J is TRBJ1-1; tentative D call: TRBD1 (6 bases). Germline assignment: CDR1 MGHDK and CDR2 SYGVNS. This CDR3 has 15 amino acids. The V end lost 5 bases, the J end lost 1 base, and 14 bases lay between the germline ends. CDR3 sequence reads: CASSHGQIKNTEAFF. The DNA of the CDR3 is TGTGCCAGCAGTCACGGACAGATAAAGAACACTGAAGCTTTCTTT.

V gene TRBV6-6 combines with J gene TRBJ2-2; D might be TRBD1 (6 bases). The CDR3 is made up of 16 amino acids. Per germline, CDR1 MNHNY and CDR2 SVGAGI (reference sequence). Deletions cut 6 bases from V and 7 bases from J, with 21 bases between. The CDR3 nucleotides read TGTGCCAGCAGACCCAGGGGACAACCTTGGAGCGGGGAGCTGTTTTTT. It translates to CASRPRGQPWSGELFF.

The gene calls are TRBV9 and TRBJ2-7, with TRBD2 identical over 7 bases. Germline-derived CDR1 and CDR2 are SGDLS and YYNGEE. This CDR3 contains 15 residues. J was trimmed by 4 bases and V by 2 bases; bases with no gene match: 9. The CDR3 DNA reads as TGTGCCAGCAGCGTCGGCGGGAGAATCGTTTACGAGCAGTACTTC. Its protein is CASSVGGRIVYEQYF. Using reference TRBV9 and TRBJ2-7 for the parts outside the CDR3, the full variable domain is DSGVTQTPKHLITATGQRVTLRCSPRSGDLSVYWYQQSLDQGLQFLIQYYNGEERAKGNILERFSAQQFPDLHSELNLSSLELGDSALYFCASSVGGRIVYEQYFGPGTRLTVT.